This TCR beta chain was sequenced for a study of OX40 agonist ivuxolimab in advanced cancers. The overall study: Participants averaged 60 years of age (range about 23 to 90) and were roughly 80% male. Three patients, one with hepatocellular carcinoma and two with cutaneous melanoma, responded partially.

Autoimmune disease history or systemic immunosuppression excluded patients. Study observations and caveats: A proportion of nonresponders additionally exhibited low normalized T-cell clonal expansion.

Only in-frame clones appear in the TCRdb table, and some are missing; sequencing was by immunoSEQ multiplex PCR. The table shows some 21,000 clones, with about 88% occurring only once. Per the germline V gene, CDR1 is KGHSH and CDR2 is LQKENI. With 4 bases clipped from V and 5 bases from J, the junction kept 3 bases outside the gene matches. CDR3 length equals 15 residues. As to this clone: The antigen remains undetermined.

The receptor was derived from an adult with an advanced solid tumor such as melanoma, head and neck, liver or kidney cancer. The J gene is TRBJ2-5, the V gene TRBV18; 14 nucleotides agree with TRBD2. Sequencing was performed on CD4+ or CD8+ T cells sorted from blood, taken in a trial of the OX40 agonist ivuxolimab. The CDR3 protein is CASSLGLAGVETQYF. As DNA, the CDR3 is TGTGCCAGCTCACTGGGACTAGCGGGAGTTGAGACCCAGTACTTC. The whole variable domain, filled in from reference TRBV18 and TRBJ2-5, reads NAGVMQNPRHLVRRRGQEARLRCSPMKGHSHVYWYRQLPEEGLKFMVYLQKENIIDESGMPKERFSAEFPKEGPSILRIQQVVRGDSAAYFCASSLGLAGVETQYFGPGTRLLVL.